In its sample, the clone carrying this TCR beta chain was seen a few times. Its specificity is unknown. At one end the junction does not follow the germline gene, possibly because of a read error. PBMCs, at least 6 million per sample, were isolated. Germline V gene lookup returns CDR1 LNHNV and CDR2 YYDKDF (reference sequence). This CDR3 has 16 amino acids. This record comes from a study of blood T cells in healthy people across ages. Primed by a sample-barcoded 5' primer and a J-beta primer mix, a second PCR proceeded for roughly 6 to 12 cycles. MiXCR was run by TCRdb on the 5' RACE reads, yielding one entry per CDR3 protein. The sample has some 710,000 distinct CDR3 sequences, 22% seen once; the top ten hold approximately 20%. Overall study findings and caveats: Whereas aged donors had fewer naive CD4+ cells, long-lived donors had more of them and higher diversity.

This chain uses TRBV15 with TRBJ1-2; no definite D call. The TCR was taken from an older man in good health. Sequenced sample: blood. The CDR3 DNA sequence: TGTGCCACCAGCAGAGTTTATTTGGGAGATAACCATGGCTACACCTTC. Protein: CATSRVYLGDNHGYTF.